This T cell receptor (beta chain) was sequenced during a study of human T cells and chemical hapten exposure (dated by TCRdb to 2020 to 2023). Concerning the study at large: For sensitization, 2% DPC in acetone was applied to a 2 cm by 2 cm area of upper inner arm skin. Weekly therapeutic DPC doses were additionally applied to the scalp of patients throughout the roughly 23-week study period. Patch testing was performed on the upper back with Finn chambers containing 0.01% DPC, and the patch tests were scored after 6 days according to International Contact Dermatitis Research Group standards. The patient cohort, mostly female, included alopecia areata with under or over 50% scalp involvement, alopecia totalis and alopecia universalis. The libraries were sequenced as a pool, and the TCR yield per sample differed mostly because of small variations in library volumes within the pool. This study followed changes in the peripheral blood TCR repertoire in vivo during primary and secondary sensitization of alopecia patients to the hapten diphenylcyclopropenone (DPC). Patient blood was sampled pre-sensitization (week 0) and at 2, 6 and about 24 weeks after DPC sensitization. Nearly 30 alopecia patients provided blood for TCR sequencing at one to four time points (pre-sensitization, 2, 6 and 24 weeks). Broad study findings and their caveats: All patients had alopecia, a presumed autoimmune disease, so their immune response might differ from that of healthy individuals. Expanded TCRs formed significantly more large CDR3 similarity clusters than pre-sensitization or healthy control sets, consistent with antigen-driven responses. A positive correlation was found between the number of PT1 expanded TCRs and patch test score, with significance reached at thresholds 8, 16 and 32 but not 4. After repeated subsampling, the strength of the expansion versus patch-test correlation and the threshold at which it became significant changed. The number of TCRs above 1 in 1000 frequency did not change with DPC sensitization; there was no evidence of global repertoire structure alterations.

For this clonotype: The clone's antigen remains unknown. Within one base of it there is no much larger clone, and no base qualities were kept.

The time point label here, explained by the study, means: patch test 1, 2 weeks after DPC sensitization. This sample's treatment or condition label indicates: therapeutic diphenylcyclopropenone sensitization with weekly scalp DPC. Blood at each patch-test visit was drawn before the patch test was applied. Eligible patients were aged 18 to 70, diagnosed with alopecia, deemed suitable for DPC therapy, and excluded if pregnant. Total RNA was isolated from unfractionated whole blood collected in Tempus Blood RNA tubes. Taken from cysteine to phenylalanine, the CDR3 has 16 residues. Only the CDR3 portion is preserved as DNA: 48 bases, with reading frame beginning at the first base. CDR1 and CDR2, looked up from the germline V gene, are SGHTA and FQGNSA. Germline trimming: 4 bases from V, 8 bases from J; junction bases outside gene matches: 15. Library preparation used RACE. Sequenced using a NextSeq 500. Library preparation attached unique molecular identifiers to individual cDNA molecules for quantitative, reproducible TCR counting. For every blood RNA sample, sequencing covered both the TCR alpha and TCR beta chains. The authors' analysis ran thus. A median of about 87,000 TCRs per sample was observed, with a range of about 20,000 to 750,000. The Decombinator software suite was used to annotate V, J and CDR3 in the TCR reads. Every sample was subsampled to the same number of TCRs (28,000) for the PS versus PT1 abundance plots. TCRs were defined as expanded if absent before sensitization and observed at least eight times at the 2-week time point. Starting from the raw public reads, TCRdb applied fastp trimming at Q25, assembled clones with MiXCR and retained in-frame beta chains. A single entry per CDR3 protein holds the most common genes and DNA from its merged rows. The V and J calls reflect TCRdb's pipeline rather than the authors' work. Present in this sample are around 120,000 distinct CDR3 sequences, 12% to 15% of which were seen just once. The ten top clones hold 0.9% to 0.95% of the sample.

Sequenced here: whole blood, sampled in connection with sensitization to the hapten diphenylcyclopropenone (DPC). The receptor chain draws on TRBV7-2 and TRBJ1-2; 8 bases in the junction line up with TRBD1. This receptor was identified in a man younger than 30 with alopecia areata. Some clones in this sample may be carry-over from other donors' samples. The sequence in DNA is TGTGCCAGCAGCTGGGGCCCTTCCGGGACAGGTGAAGGCTACACCTTC. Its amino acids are CASSWGPSGTGEGYTF. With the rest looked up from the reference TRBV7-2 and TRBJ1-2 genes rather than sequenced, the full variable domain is GAGVSQSPSNKVTEKGKDVELRCDPISGHTALYWYRQSLGQGLEFLIYFQGNSAPDKSGLPSDRFSAERTGGSVSTLTIQRTQQEDSAVYLCASSWGPSGTGEGYTFGSGTRLTVV.